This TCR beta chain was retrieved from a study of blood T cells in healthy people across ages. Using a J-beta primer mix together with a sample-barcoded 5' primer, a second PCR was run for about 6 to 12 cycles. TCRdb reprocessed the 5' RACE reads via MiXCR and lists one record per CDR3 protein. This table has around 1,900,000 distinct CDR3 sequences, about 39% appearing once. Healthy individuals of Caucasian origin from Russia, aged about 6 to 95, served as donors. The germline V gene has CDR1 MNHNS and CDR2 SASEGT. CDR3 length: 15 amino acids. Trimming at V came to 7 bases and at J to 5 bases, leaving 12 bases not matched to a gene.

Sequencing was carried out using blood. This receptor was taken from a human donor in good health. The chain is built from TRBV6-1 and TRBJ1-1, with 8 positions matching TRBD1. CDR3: CASTSWTGTGTEAFF. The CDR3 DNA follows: TGTGCCAGCACTTCGTGGACAGGGACGGGAACTGAAGCTTTCTTT.